These 7 T cell receptor beta chains originate from one sample sequenced in a study of human T cells and chemical hapten exposure. Time point: pre-sensitization, week 0. Specified treatment: therapeutic diphenylcyclopropenone sensitization with weekly scalp DPC. TCRdb re-called the RACE reads through MiXCR, storing one row per CDR3 protein. The sample has roughly 260,000 distinct CDR3 sequences; about 8.6% are singletons. The source was whole blood, collected in connection with sensitization to the hapten diphenylcyclopropenone (DPC). The origin of the receptors is a woman aged 40 to 49 with alopecia areata. Some clones in this sample may be carry-over from other donors' samples.

The table lists this clonotype with a few counts. This chain uses TRBV2 with TRBJ2-1; 7 nucleotides match TRBD1. The CDR3 extends over 15 amino acids. V trimming: 0 bases; J trimming: 2 bases; junction bases outside the gene matches: 1. CDR1 and CDR2 from the germline V gene are SNHLY and FYNNEI. The CDR3: CASSEAGTAYNEQFF. CDR3 DNA: TGTGCCAGCAGTGAAGCGGGGACAGCCTACAATGAGCAGTTCTTC.

The chain joins TRBV27 to TRBJ2-3; D not certain. V was cut by 5 bases and J by 3 bases, with 9 bases left in between. CDR1 and CDR2 (germline): MNHEY, SMNVEV (reference sequence). The CDR3 runs to 13 residues. The CDR3, as DNA: TGTGCCAGCAGTCTTCGCAATACAGATACGCAGTATTTT. Protein sequence: CASSLRNTDTQYF.

The CDR3 sequence is CASSQDRQGNTEAFF. The CDR3 DNA follows: TGTGCCAGCAGCCAAGATAGACAGGGGAACACTGAAGCTTTCTTT. The chain is built from TRBV4-2 and TRBJ1-1; 7 bases match TRBD1. Germline lookup yields CDR1 LGHNA and CDR2 YNFKEQ. With 0 bases clipped from V and 1 base from J, the junction kept 2 bases outside the gene matches. The CDR3 runs 15 residues.

This clonotype was counted only a few times. The genes are TRBV7-9 and TRBJ2-2; 8 positions match TRBD1. The CDR3 sequence is 16 residues long. V shed 2 bases and J 3 bases; nucleotides not matched to a gene: 5. Germline V gene lookup returns CDR1 SEHNR and CDR2 FQNEAQ (reference sequence). DNA of the CDR3: TGTGCCAGCAGCTTAAGGGGGACAGGAGACACCGGGGAGCTGTTTTTT. This encodes CASSLRGTGDTGELFF. Drawing the rest from reference TRBV7-9 and TRBJ2-2, the complete variable domain is DTGVSQNPRHKITKRGQNVTFRCDPISEHNRLYWYRQTLGQGPEFLTYFQNEAQLEKSRLLSDRFSAERPKGSFSTLEIQRTEQGDSAMYLCASSLRGTGDTGELFFGEGSRLTVL.

This rearrangement joins TRBV11-2 to TRBJ2-1; 9 bases align to TRBD1. V lost 0 bases, J lost 9 bases, and 6 bases stayed unmatched. Germline loops: CDR1 SGHAT, CDR2 FQNNGV. CDR3 size: 15 residues. CDR3 sequence (DNA): TGTGCCAGCAGCTTAGAAGGGACAGGGTACGGTGAGCAGTTCTTC. Residues: CASSLEGTGYGEQFF.

The V and J genes are TRBV20-1 and TRBJ2-1; D is possibly TRBD2 (5 bases). The CDR3 contains 17 residues. Trimming removed 6 bases from V and 0 bases from J, with 21 bases in between. Germline assignment: CDR1 DFQATT and CDR2 SNEGSKA (reference sequence). CDR3 coding DNA: TGCAGTGCCGACGCGGAGGTCCCTCTCCGCTCCTACAATGAGCAGTTCTTC. This codes for CSADAEVPLRSYNEQFF.

V usage is TRBV7-2 and J usage is TRBJ2-7; D is ambiguous. Trimming shortened V by 1 base and J by 1 base, and 11 bases separated the two germline ends. CDR1 and CDR2 from the germline V gene are SGHTA and FQGNSA. The CDR3 loop spans 15 amino acids. CDR3 DNA: TGTGCCAGCAGCTTAGGGTTGTCTCGGTCCTACGAGCAGTACTTC. This codes for CASSLGLSRSYEQYF.